These 12 T cell receptor beta chains originate from one sample sequenced in a study of graft-versus-host responses after intestinal transplantation. The antigens these receptors bind are not known. Clones were read by immunoSEQ multiplex PCR, and TCRdb kept only the in-frame ones, dropping some. The sample has approximately 120,000 clones, 85% to 95% seen once; the top ten hold around 0.16%. The sample here was unstimulated CD4+ T cells sorted from spleen or lymph node cells, taken before intestinal transplant. Receptors originate from a human donor who received an intestinal transplant.

This chain joins TRBV10-2 and TRBJ2-7, with TRBD2 matching over 7 bases. Per germline, CDR1 WSHSY and CDR2 SAAADI. V lost 2 bases, J lost 7 bases, and 14 bases stayed unmatched. The CDR3 sequence is 16 residues long. The CDR3, as DNA: TGCGCCAGCAGTGAGGCGACTAGCCACCTTCTCATGGAGCAGTACTTC. It translates to CASSEATSHLLMEQYF.

J is TRBJ1-6 and V is TRBV19; 7 bases are a match to TRBD1. CDR1 and CDR2 from the germline V gene are LNHDA and SQIVND (reference sequence). V lost 6 bases, J lost 1 base, and 3 bases stayed unmatched. CDR3 size: 15 residues. In nucleotides, the CDR3 is TGTGCCAGTAGGGGGGGACAGTCCTATAATTCACCCCTCCACTTT. Translation gives CASRGGQSYNSPLHF.

This chain joins TRBV11-2 and TRBJ1-6; possibly TRBD1 for D (5 bases). This CDR3 is built from 15 residues. CDR1 is SGHAT, CDR2 FQNNGV, per germline. V lost 2 bases, J lost 7 bases, and 12 bases lay in between. The CDR3 DNA sequence: TGTGCCAGCAGCTTACGCGGGGGAAGAAATTCACCCCTCCACTTT. Its translation is CASSLRGGRNSPLHF.

The rearrangement links TRBV11-3 to TRBJ1-3; the D is unclear. The V gene lost 8 bases and the J gene lost 4 bases, with 15 bases spanning the gap. Germline CDR1 SGHNT, CDR2 YENEEA. This CDR3 contains 14 residues. This CDR3 reads CASALRARGNTIYF. Here the CDR3 DNA reads TGTGCCAGCGCCCTGCGGGCTAGAGGAAACACCATATATTTT.

In regard to this clone: This CDR3 is also generated by other DNA sequences in the sample. The V call is TRBV18, the J call TRBJ1-3; D call uncertain. The V gene lost 0 bases and the J gene lost 0 bases, with 0 bases spanning the gap. The CDR3 loop spans 13 amino acids. From germline, CDR1 is KGHSH and CDR2 LQKENI. The CDR3 DNA is TGTGCCAGCTCACCACCCTCTGGAAACACCATATATTTT. Amino acid sequence: CASSPPSGNTIYF. The full variable domain, rest sourced from reference TRBV18 and TRBJ1-3, is NAGVMQNPRHLVRRRGQEARLRCSPMKGHSHVYWYRQLPEEGLKFMVYLQKENIIDESGMPKERFSAEFPKEGPSILRIQQVVRGDSAAYFCASSPPSGNTIYFGEGSWLTVV.

The rearrangement links TRBV25-1 to TRBJ2-3, with D possibly matching TRBD2 (6 bases). The CDR3 sequence is 15 residues long. Germline V CDR1 and CDR2: MGHDK, SYGVNS. The ends were cut back, 3 bases at V and 2 bases at J, with 12 bases in the middle. CDR3 in DNA: TGTGCCAGCAGTGACCAGCGGGTAGTCACAGATACGCAGTATTTT. This gives the protein CASSDQRVVTDTQYF.

The chain uses TRBV6-1 and TRBJ1-6; 10 bases are a match to TRBD1. The ends lost 4 bases at V and 0 bases at J; junction bases unmatched: 9. This CDR3 spans 19 amino acids. The V gene's germline CDR1 is MNHNS and CDR2 SASEGT. CDR3 DNA sequence: TGTGCCAGCAGTGCTACGCCGGGACAGGGGAACTCCTATAATTCACCCCTCCACTTT. Protein: CASSATPGQGNSYNSPLHF.

The rearrangement joins TRBV6-4 to TRBJ2-2; D might be TRBD1 or TRBD2, each matching 5 bases. Germline CDR1 reads MRHNA; CDR2 reads SNTAGT. V shed 4 bases and J shed 2 bases, with 8 bases lying between them. The CDR3 contains 14 residues. CDR3 residues: CASSAGPNTGELFF. For the CDR3, the DNA is TGTGCCAGCAGTGCGGGACCTAACACCGGGGAGCTGTTTTTT.

This chain joins TRBV18 and TRBJ1-6; TRBD1 matches 7 bases. The CDR3 is made up of 17 amino acids. From germline, CDR1 is KGHSH and CDR2 LQKENI. V gave up 3 bases and J gave up 9 bases; unmatched junction bases: 14. DNA for the CDR3: TGTGCCAGCTCACCTGGTTCAGTAGGGGGCTTAGGTTCACCCCTCCACTTT. This codes for CASSPGSVGGLGSPLHF.

The CDR3, as DNA: TGTGCCAGTAGTATACAGGGGGATGAAAAACTGTTTTTT. Protein sequence: CASSIQGDEKLFF. The chain joins TRBV19 to TRBJ1-4; the match to TRBD1 covers 7 bases. The CDR3 has 13 amino acids. The V and J ends lost 2 bases and 6 bases, in that order; junction bases with no gene match: 0. The germline gives CDR1 LNHDA, CDR2 SQIVND (reference sequence).

V gene TRBV2 combines with J gene TRBJ1-3; D is unclear. This CDR3 is built from 12 residues. CDR1 SNHLY and CDR2 FYNNEI come from the germline V gene. V lost 6 bases and J lost 9, with 12 bases in between. The CDR3 DNA is TGTGCCAGCAGGGAAAGGGATGGCACCATATATTTT. The encoded protein is CASRERDGTIYF.

J is TRBJ2-1 and V is TRBV5-1; a possible D gene is TRBD2 (6 bases). CDR1 SGHRS and CDR2 YFSETQ come from the germline V gene. CDR3 length equals 15 residues. V was cut by 6 bases and J by 3 bases, with 16 bases left in between. The CDR3 is CASNTGTGGYNEQFF. The CDR3, as DNA: TGCGCCAGCAACACCGGGACTGGAGGCTACAATGAGCAGTTCTTC.